The rows below give T cell receptor beta chains drawn from one sample of a study of blood T cells in healthy people across ages. TCRdb re-called the 5' RACE reads with MiXCR, one entry per CDR3 protein. Of 1.5 million to 2 million distinct CDR3 sequences detected, around 42% appear once; the ten largest clones hold 20% to 25%. Specimen: blood. All receptors derive from a human donor in good health. The CDR3 runs from the conserved cysteine through the conserved F or W. D genes are given only for firm matches. Size values are once, few and many counts, or a class for expanded clones, and some rows have none.

j_call | v_call | clone_size | d_call | cdr3_nt | cdr3_aa
TRBJ2-6 | TRBV7-2 | NA | TRBD1 | TGTGCCAGCAGTTCAACAGGGGTCTACTCTGGGGCCAACGTCCGGACTTTC | CASSSTGVYSGANVRTF
TRBJ2-5 | TRBV4-1 | NA | NA | TGCGCCAGCAGCCAAGCCCAGGGGGGAGGAGAGACCCAGTACTTC | CASSQAQGGGETQYF
TRBJ1-2 | TRBV7-9 | NA | NA | TGTGCCAGCAGCTTGGGAGGGGGATCTTCCCAACTCTATGGCTACACCTTC | CASSLGGGSSQLYGYTF
TRBJ1-1 | TRBV6-5 | NA | TRBD1 | TGTGCCAGCAGACCACAGGGGGCGAACACTGAAGCTTTCTTT | CASRPQGANTEAFF
TRBJ2-1 | TRBV29-1 | once | NA | TGCAGCGCCCACGTAACACCCTACAATGAGCAGTTCTTC | CSAHVTPYNEQFF
TRBJ1-1 | TRBV28 | NA | TRBD1 | TGTGCCAGCAGACACACGGGGACAGGCTATTTGAACACTGAAGCTTTCTTT | CASRHTGTGYLNTEAFF
TRBJ2-7 | TRBV4-3 | NA | TRBD1 | TGCGCCAGCAGCCAAGGGACAAGGGTGCAGGGGGCCTACGAGCAGTACTTC | CASSQGTRVQGAYEQYF
TRBJ1-5 | TRBV28 | NA | NA | TGTGCCAGCCGCAGTAATCCCCGTCGGGCCTCTAATCAGCCCCAGCATTTT | CASRSNPRRASNQPQHF
TRBJ1-1 | TRBV28 | NA | NA | TGTGCCAGCATCGCCGGGGGCACTATGAACACTGAAGCTTTCTTT | CASIAGGTMNTEAFF
TRBJ2-4 | TRBV20-1 | NA | TRBD2 | TGCAGTGCTCCCGCCAGGGAGGGTTGGGGGCAGTACTTC | CSAPAREGWGQYF
TRBJ2-5 | TRBV27 | NA | TRBD1 | TGTGCCAGCAGTTTATTAGGGACAGGGTCGTTCCAGGAGACCCAGTACTTC | CASSLLGTGSFQETQYF
TRBJ1-1 | TRBV18 | NA | NA | TGTGCCAGCTCACCAGGGCAGGGACGAGGTATGAACACTGAAGCTTTCTTT | CASSPGQGRGMNTEAFF
TRBJ1-2 | TRBV29-1 | few | NA | TGCAGCGTTGGGGGCGATGCCATCTATGGCTACACCTTC | CSVGGDAIYGYTF
TRBJ2-1 | TRBV18 | few | TRBD2 | TGTGCCAGCTCACCAGGGGGAGGGTCCTACAATAAGCAGTTCTTC | CASSPGGGSYNKQFF
TRBJ2-3 | TRBV20-1 | NA | TRBD2 | TGCAGTGCTAGTTCCAGCGGGGGGACAGATACGCAGTATTTT | CSASSSGGTDTQYF
TRBJ1-6 | TRBV5-1 | once | NA | TGCGCCAGCAGCTTGGGACCCGATAGACCCCTCCACTTT | CASSLGPDRPLHF
TRBJ2-7 | TRBV20-1 | NA | NA | TGCAGTGCTAGAGATTACAGGTTCTTCGACTACGAGCAGTACTTC | CSARDYRFFDYEQYF
TRBJ2-1 | TRBV10-3 | once | TRBD2 | TGTGCCATCAGTGAGGTGACTAGCAGGGAGCAGTTCTTC | CAISEVTSREQFF
TRBJ2-4 | TRBV5-6 | NA | NA | TGTGCCAGCAGCTTGAATATACGTAGGACTTTGGGGAATGAGCAGTACTTC | CASSLNIRRTLGNEQYF
TRBJ1-3 | TRBV12-3/TRBV12-4 | NA | TRBD1 | TGTGCCAGCAGTTTAAGTCCGGGACAGGGAACTGGAAACACCATATATTTT | CASSLSPGQGTGNTIYF
TRBJ2-1 | TRBV4-3 | few | NA | TGCGCCAGCAGCCAAGAACCGGGACGGACTCAGTTCTTC | CASSQEPGRTQFF
TRBJ1-4 | TRBV15 | NA | NA | TGTGCCACCAGCAGAGATCCGACGGTAGATGAAAAACTGTTTTTT | CATSRDPTVDEKLFF
TRBJ2-5 | TRBV3-1 | NA | TRBD2 | TGTGCCAGCAGTGGGACTACTTCCCAAGAGACCCAGTACTTC | CASSGTTSQETQYF
TRBJ2-3 | TRBV24-1 | NA | NA | TGTGCCACCAGTGCCCCGGCAGGTACAGATACGCAGTATTTT | CATSAPAGTDTQYF
TRBJ2-7 | TRBV12-3/TRBV12-4 | few | NA | TGTGCCAGCAGTTTCGATGGGGGGCCACTCTACGAGCAGTACTTC | CASSFDGGPLYEQYF
TRBJ2-2 | TRBV29-1 | once | TRBD2 | TGCAGCGTTGCAGGCCTAGCGGGGACCGGGGAGCTGTTTTTT | CSVAGLAGTGELFF